This T cell receptor beta chain was found in a study of regulatory dendritic cells for organ transplantation. Background on the study: Monocytes received vitamin D3 on days 0 and 4, IL-10 on day 4. On day 6, the dendritic cells were exposed to LPS. The study, taken as a whole, reports: Regulatory dendritic cells appeared to expand memory CD8+ clones less than mature ones. Among resting subsets, memory CD8+ cells contained the most alloreactive clonotypes.

Germline V gene sequence: CDR1 SGHAT, CDR2 FQNNGV. V was shortened by 5 bases and J by 0 bases, with 10 bases between the two germline ends. This CDR3 region has 14 residues. Regarding this clone: The antigen is unknown.

The method was immunoSEQ multiplex PCR; TCRdb's version includes in-frame clones alone and lacks a portion of them. Of about 20,000 clones in the sample, approximately 85% are singletons; the top ten hold roughly 0.67%. Sorted T cells were CFSE-labeled and cultured 4 to 5 days with allogeneic regulatory or mature dendritic cells at 1:10. Material for sequencing was naive CD4+ T cells from blood cultured with regulatory dendritic cells. Described subset: CD45RA+ naive T cells. This chain links TRBV11-2 with TRBJ2-5; the D call may be TRBD1 or TRBD2 (5 bases each). The sequence was collected from a human donor in good health. DNA of the CDR3: TGTGCCAGCAGCAAGGGACCGAACCAAGAGACCCAGTACTTC. It codes for CASSKGPNQETQYF.